The source of this T cell receptor (beta chain) is a study of T cell responses to AZD1222 COVID-19 vaccine. Study observations and caveats: Reports say nearly half of spike-specific TCRs go after unmutated variant regions. Baseline seropositivity characterized only six AZD1222 recipients. Spike-specific TCR breadth and depth both grew after two AZD1222 doses. No day 14 peak samples; only post-peak repertoires were characterized.

In its sample, this clone was seen a few times. Its cognate antigen is unknown. V was clipped by 2 bases and J by 3 bases, with 4 bases between them. CDR1 and CDR2 (germline): MNHNY, SVGAGI (reference sequence). CDR3 length: 13 amino acids. Repertoires were generated with immunoSEQ multiplex PCR, while TCRdb's copy carries only in-frame clones and drops some. The profile shows 100,000 to 150,000 clones, more than 80% of them singletons. The receptor was isolated from an adult in good health. This sequence joins TRBV6-6 and TRBJ1-4; D unresolved. The sequencing here drew on peripheral blood, taken on day 0 of AZD1222 vaccination. CDR3 coding DNA: TGTGCCAGCAGTTACCGACCTAATGAAAAACTGTTTTTT. Its translation: CASSYRPNEKLFF.